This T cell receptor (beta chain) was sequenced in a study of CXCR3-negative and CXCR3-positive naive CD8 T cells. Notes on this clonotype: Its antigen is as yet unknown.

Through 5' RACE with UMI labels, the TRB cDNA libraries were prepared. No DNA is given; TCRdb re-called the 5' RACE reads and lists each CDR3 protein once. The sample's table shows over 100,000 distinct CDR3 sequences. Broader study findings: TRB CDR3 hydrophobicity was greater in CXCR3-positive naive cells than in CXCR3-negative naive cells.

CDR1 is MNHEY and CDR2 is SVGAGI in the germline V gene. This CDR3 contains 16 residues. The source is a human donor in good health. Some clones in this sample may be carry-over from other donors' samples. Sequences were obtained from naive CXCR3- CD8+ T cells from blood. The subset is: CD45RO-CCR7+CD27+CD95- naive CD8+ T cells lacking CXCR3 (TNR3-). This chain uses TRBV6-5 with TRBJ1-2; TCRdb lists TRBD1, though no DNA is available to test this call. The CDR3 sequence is CASSYGQGYDLSGYTF.